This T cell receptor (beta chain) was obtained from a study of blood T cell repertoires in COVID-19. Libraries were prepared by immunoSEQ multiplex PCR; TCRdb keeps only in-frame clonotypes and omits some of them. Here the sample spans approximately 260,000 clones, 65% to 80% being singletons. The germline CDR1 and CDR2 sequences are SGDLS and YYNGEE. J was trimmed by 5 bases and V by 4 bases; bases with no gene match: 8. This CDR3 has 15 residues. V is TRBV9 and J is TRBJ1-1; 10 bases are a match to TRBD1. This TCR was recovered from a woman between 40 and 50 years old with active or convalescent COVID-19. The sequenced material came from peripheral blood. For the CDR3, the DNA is TGTGCCAGCAGCCCGCCGGGACAGGGGTGGACTGAAGCTTTCTTT. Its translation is CASSPPGQGWTEAFF.